The 8 T cell receptor beta chains given below trace back to one sample, sequenced in a study of blood T cell repertoires in COVID-19. TCRdb's copy holds only in-frame clones and misses some; the assay was immunoSEQ multiplex PCR. Counted here are about 220,000 clones, under 90% occurring once; the ten biggest clones make up 3% to 4%. The sample taken for sequencing was PBMCs or T cells enriched from blood (not recorded which). Receptors were obtained from a woman in her sixties who had recovered from COVID-19.

This clone was observed a handful of times. The chain couples TRBV15 to TRBJ2-7; 8 bases line up with TRBD1. V shed 5 bases and J 5 bases; nucleotides not matched to a gene: 11. The CDR3 length is 15 residues. The germline CDR1 and CDR2 sequences are LNHNV and YYDKDF (reference sequence). DNA for the CDR3: TGTGCCACCAGCCCCTTAAGAGACAGGGGCCACGAGCAGTACTTC. As protein: CATSPLRDRGHEQYF.

This chain links TRBV7-9 with TRBJ1-1; no clear D gene. The ends were cut back, 4 bases at V and 2 bases at J, with 8 bases in the middle. The germline gives CDR1 SEHNR, CDR2 FQNEAQ (reference sequence). This CDR3 is 13 amino acids long. In nucleotides, the CDR3 is TGTGCCAGCAGCTCCCGGGTCAACACTGAAGCTTTCTTT. Translated: CASSSRVNTEAFF.

This chain links TRBV9 with TRBJ1-4; 9 bases map to TRBD1. The junction had 7 bases not matched to a gene; V was cut back by 4 bases and J by 3 bases. Germline V gene lookup returns CDR1 SGDLS and CDR2 YYNGEE. The CDR3 length is 16 residues. CDR3 region: CASSPGTGNPNEKLFF. The CDR3 coding sequence is TGTGCCAGCAGCCCAGGGACAGGGAATCCTAATGAAAAACTGTTTTTT. Full variable domain (outside the CDR3, taken from reference TRBV9 and TRBJ1-4): DSGVTQTPKHLITATGQRVTLRCSPRSGDLSVYWYQQSLDQGLQFLIQYYNGEERAKGNILERFSAQQFPDLHSELNLSSLELGDSALYFCASSPGTGNPNEKLFFGSGTQLSVL.

This sequence joins TRBV19 and TRBJ2-1; possibly TRBD2 for D (6 bases). Germline lookup yields CDR1 LNHDA and CDR2 SQIVND (reference sequence). This CDR3 is 14 amino acids long. V was shortened by 7 bases and J by 0 bases, with 10 bases between the two germline ends. CDR3 coding DNA: TGTGCCAGTAAGTGGGAGGTCTCCTACAATGAGCAGTTCTTC. It is translated as CASKWEVSYNEQFF.

The V and J genes are TRBV27 and TRBJ1-4; no clear D gene. Looked up from germline, CDR1 is MNHEY and CDR2 is SMNVEV (reference sequence). The CDR3 spans 18 residues. V was cut by 4 bases and J by 0 bases, with 18 bases left in between. CDR3 coding DNA: TGTGCCAGCAGTTATAGGCCTAGATCGGGTTCAACTAATGAAAAACTGTTTTTT. Translation: CASSYRPRSGSTNEKLFF.

This chain joins TRBV11-2 and TRBJ2-1; 16 bases agree with TRBD2. This CDR3 has 15 amino acids. V shed 4 bases, J shed 9 bases, and the junction held 3 bases outside the gene matches. Germline CDR1 SGHAT, CDR2 FQNNGV. CDR3 in amino acids: CASSWGLAGGAEQFF. As DNA, the CDR3 is TGTGCCAGCAGCTGGGGACTAGCGGGGGGGGCTGAGCAGTTCTTC.

This clone was seen a handful of times. This chain joins TRBV4-1 and TRBJ2-1, with 8 positions matching TRBD2. Germline V gives CDR1 MGHRA, CDR2 YSYEKL. With V trimmed by 1 base and J by 2 bases, 1 base remained unmatched. The CDR3 has 15 amino acids. Here the CDR3 DNA reads TGCGCCAGCAGCCAAGCGACTAGCGCCTACAATGAGCAGTTCTTC. Its translation is CASSQATSAYNEQFF.

The chain links TRBV5-4 to TRBJ1-6; D remains ambiguous. Trimming cost V 4 bases and J 7 bases, with 15 bases left between them. The CDR3 runs 15 residues. The V gene's germline CDR1 is SGHNT and CDR2 YYREEE (reference sequence). CDR3 coding DNA: TGTGCCAGCAGCCTCGGGTTACAAGACAATTCACCCCTCCACTTT. Translating gives CASSLGLQDNSPLHF.